What follows is one T cell receptor beta chain and its context. The sample is drawn from a study of blood T cell repertoires in COVID-19. Germline V gives CDR1 MNHNY, CDR2 SVGAGI (reference sequence). This CDR3 comprises 15 residues. The V and J ends lost 10 bases and 3 bases, in that order; junction bases with no gene match: 9. Measured with immunoSEQ multiplex PCR; TCRdb has only the in-frame clones, and not every one. The table includes roughly 260,000 clones, about 90% detected once. Donors were grouped by their self-reported clinical history. The material sequenced was PBMCs or T cells enriched from blood (not recorded which). The source is a woman in her 30s with acute COVID-19. The chain carries TRBV6-6 and TRBJ2-2, with 9 bases aligning to TRBD1. For the CDR3, the DNA is TGTGCCACGACAAGGGGACAGGGACACACCGGGGAGCTGTTTTTT. It encodes CATTRGQGHTGELFF.